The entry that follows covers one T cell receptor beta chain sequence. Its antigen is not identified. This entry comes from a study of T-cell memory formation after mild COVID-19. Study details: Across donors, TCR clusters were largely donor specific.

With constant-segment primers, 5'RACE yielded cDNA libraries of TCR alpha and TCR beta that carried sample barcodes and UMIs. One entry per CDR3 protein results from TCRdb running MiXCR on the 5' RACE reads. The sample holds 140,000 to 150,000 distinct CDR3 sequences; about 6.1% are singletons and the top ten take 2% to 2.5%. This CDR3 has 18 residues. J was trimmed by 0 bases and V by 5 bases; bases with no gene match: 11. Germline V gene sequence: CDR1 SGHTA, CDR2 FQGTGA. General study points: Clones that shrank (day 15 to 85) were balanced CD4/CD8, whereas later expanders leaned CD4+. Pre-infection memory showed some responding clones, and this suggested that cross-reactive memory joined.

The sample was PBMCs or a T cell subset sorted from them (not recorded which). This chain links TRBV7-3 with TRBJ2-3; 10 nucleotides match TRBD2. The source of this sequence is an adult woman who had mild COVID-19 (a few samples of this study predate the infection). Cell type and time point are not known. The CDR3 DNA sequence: TGTGCCAGCAGCCCAGAGGGCCTACTAGCGGGGAGCACAGATACGCAGTATTTT. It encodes CASSPEGLLAGSTDTQYF.